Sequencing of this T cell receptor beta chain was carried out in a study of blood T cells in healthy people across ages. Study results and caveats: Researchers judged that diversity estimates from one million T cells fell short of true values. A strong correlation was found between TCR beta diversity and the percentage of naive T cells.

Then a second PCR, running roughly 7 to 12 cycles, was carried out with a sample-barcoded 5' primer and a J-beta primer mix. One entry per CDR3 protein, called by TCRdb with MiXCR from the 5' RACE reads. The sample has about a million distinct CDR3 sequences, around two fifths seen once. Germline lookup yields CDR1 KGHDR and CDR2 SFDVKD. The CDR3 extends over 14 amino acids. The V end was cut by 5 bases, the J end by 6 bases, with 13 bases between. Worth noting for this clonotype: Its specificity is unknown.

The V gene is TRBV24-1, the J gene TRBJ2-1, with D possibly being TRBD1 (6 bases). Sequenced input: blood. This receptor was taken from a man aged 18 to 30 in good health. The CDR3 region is CATSGPPTGNEQFF. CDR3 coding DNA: TGTGCCACCAGTGGTCCCCCGACAGGCAATGAGCAGTTCTTC.